This T cell receptor (beta chain) is from a study of CD4 and CD8 cells across lung adenocarcinoma regions. TCRdb reanalysed the PCR reads using MiXCR and keeps one entry per CDR3 protein. The data hold about 19,000 distinct CDR3 sequences, with roughly 46% observed a single time. Samples came from patients with localized non-small cell lung adenocarcinoma. CDR1 GTSNPN and CDR2 SVGIG come from the germline V gene (reference sequence). CDR3 length equals 13 residues. Sequences were obtained from CD4+ T cells from the margin of a lung tumor. V and J are TRBV30 and TRBJ2-5; unclear D gene. TRBJ2-7 matches the DNA end more closely, so the J call is doubtful. The sequence was collected from a male donor with lung adenocarcinoma. The CD4 and CD8 labels of this study may be unreliable. The chain's CDR3 is CAWSAGHTYEQYF. The CDR3 nucleotides read TGTGCCTGGAGTGCCGGGCATACCTACGAGCAGTACTTC.